The 13 T cell receptor beta chains below were found in one sample sequenced in a study of blood T cell repertoires in COVID-19. Profiling relied on immunoSEQ multiplex PCR, and the TCRdb table lists in-frame clones only, not all of them. The sample includes around 360,000 clones, approximately 87% of them seen just once. The material sequenced was peripheral blood. All receptors come from a woman in her thirties with COVID-19, enrolled during active disease.

This clone has more than one count but fewer than ten. This CDR3 reads CASSQDSGRAYEQYF. The CDR3 coding sequence is TGTGCCAGCAGCCAAGATAGCGGGAGAGCCTACGAGCAGTACTTC. The genes are TRBV4-2 and TRBJ2-7; 9 nucleotides line up with TRBD2. CDR3 length: 15 amino acids. V lost 0 bases, J lost 2 bases, and 2 bases stayed unmatched. Germline CDR1 LGHNA, CDR2 YNFKEQ.

This clone was counted once. The chain has TRBV7-2 and TRBJ1-5; D is perhaps TRBD1 (5 bases). Germline CDR1 is SGHTA and CDR2 is FQGNSA. The V gene lost 5 bases and the J gene lost 2 bases, with 16 bases spanning the gap. The CDR3 has 16 residues. This CDR3 reads CASSARDSWGNQPQHF. CDR3 nucleotides: TGTGCCAGCAGCGCCAGGGATTCCTGGGGCAATCAGCCCCAGCATTTT.

The chain carries TRBV11-2 and TRBJ2-1; 8 nucleotides agree with TRBD1. The CDR3 spans 16 residues. J was trimmed by 10 bases and V by 3 bases; bases with no gene match: 14. The germline V gene has CDR1 SGHAT and CDR2 FQNNGV. The CDR3 DNA sequence: TGTGCCAGCAGCTTGCGTGAGACAGGGGTTCCACGGGAGCAGTTCTTC. This encodes CASSLRETGVPREQFF.

The chain links TRBV6-5 to TRBJ2-4; 7 bases map to TRBD1. The germline CDR1 and CDR2 sequences are MNHEY and SVGAGI. This CDR3 contains 13 residues. V was pared by 10 bases and J by 7 bases, with 10 bases of the junction left unmatched. The CDR3 DNA reads as TGTGCCACCCTAACCCGGGACAGTAACATTCAGTACTTC. Amino acid sequence: CATLTRDSNIQYF.

The chain employs TRBV18 and TRBJ1-5, with TRBD1 matching 7 bases. Germline V gene sequence: CDR1 KGHSH, CDR2 LQKENI. J lost 5 bases, V lost 3 bases, and 7 bases had no gene match. The CDR3 contains 15 residues. CDR3 sequence (DNA): TGTGCCAGCTCACCGACCTACAGGGGCGATCAGCCCCAGCATTTT. Protein product: CASSPTYRGDQPQHF. The full variable domain, its missing parts supplied by reference TRBV18 and TRBJ1-5, is NAGVMQNPRHLVRRRGQEARLRCSPMKGHSHVYWYRQLPEEGLKFMVYLQKENIIDESGMPKERFSAEFPKEGPSILRIQQVVRGDSAAYFCASSPTYRGDQPQHFGDGTRLSIL.

The chain is built from TRBV5-4 and TRBJ1-2, with D possibly TRBD1 on 5 matching bases. Germline lookup yields CDR1 SGHNT and CDR2 YYREEE (reference sequence). The CDR3 runs to 14 residues. V was pared by 4 bases and J by 4 bases, with 14 bases between. DNA of the CDR3: TGTGCCAGCAGCCAAACAGGAGTCGGCTATGGCTACACCTTC. Its protein is CASSQTGVGYGYTF.

The J gene is TRBJ1-2, the V gene TRBV6-5; 9 bases are a match to TRBD1. J gave up 2 bases and V 4 bases, and 2 bases lay outside the gene matches. CDR3 length equals 14 residues. Germline V gene lookup returns CDR1 MNHEY and CDR2 SVGAGI. CDR3: CASSWDRENYGYTF. In nucleotides, the CDR3 is TGTGCCAGCAGTTGGGACAGGGAAAACTATGGCTACACCTTC.

The CDR3 loop is CASSPSGTGDTGELFF. CDR3 in DNA: TGTGCCAGCTCACCCTCCGGGACAGGGGACACCGGGGAGCTGTTTTTT. This chain joins TRBV18 and TRBJ2-2, with 10 bases lining up with TRBD1. CDR3 length equals 16 residues. The trim removed 3 bases at V and 3 bases at J, leaving 4 bases unmatched. The germline gives CDR1 KGHSH, CDR2 LQKENI. Based on the CDR3 plus reference TRBV18 and TRBJ2-2, the full variable domain is NAGVMQNPRHLVRRRGQEARLRCSPMKGHSHVYWYRQLPEEGLKFMVYLQKENIIDESGMPKERFSAEFPKEGPSILRIQQVVRGDSAAYFCASSPSGTGDTGELFFGEGSRLTVL.

This chain links TRBV29-1 with TRBJ2-3; TRBD2 matches at 10 bases. The CDR3 consists of 12 residues. The V gene's germline CDR1 is SQVTM and CDR2 ANQGSEA. V shed 4 bases and J 6 bases; nucleotides not matched to a gene: 1. CDR3 in DNA: TGCAGCGTTGGACTAGCGGGCGATACGCAGTATTTT. Translating gives CSVGLAGDTQYF.

The rearrangement links TRBV10-2 to TRBJ1-1, with 8 bases aligning to TRBD1. Germline V gene data show CDR1 as WSHSY and CDR2 as SAAADI. CDR3 length: 15 amino acids. The junction had 7 bases not matched to a gene; V was cut back by 2 bases and J by 5 bases. The CDR3 reads CASSEPRQGWTEAFF. CDR3 DNA sequence: TGCGCCAGCAGTGAGCCTAGACAGGGGTGGACTGAAGCTTTCTTT.

This clone has a single count. The chain links TRBV7-9 to TRBJ1-5, with 9 bases that match TRBD1. J gave up 4 bases and V 5 bases, and 6 bases lay outside the gene matches. Germline CDR1 reads SEHNR; CDR2 reads FQNEAQ (reference sequence). The CDR3 spans 15 residues. This CDR3 is CASSPPGTGNQPQHF. CDR3 nucleotide sequence: TGTGCCAGCAGCCCTCCCGGGACAGGGAATCAGCCCCAGCATTTT.

The genes are TRBV6-6 and TRBJ2-1; D perhaps matches TRBD1 (5 bases). Germline CDR1 MNHNY, CDR2 SVGAGI (reference sequence). This CDR3 is built from 16 residues. Trimming cost V 2 bases and J 1 base, with 12 bases left between them. The CDR3 sequence is CASSYQTVGSYNEQFF. In nucleotides, the CDR3 is TGTGCCAGCAGTTACCAGACAGTAGGATCCTACAATGAGCAGTTCTTC.

The V and J genes are TRBV28 and TRBJ2-2; no firm D call. The CDR3 has 11 residues. Germline loops: CDR1 MDHEN, CDR2 SYDVKM. Trimming left V 5 bases short and J 8 bases short, with 6 bases between. The CDR3: CASSEMGELFF. The CDR3 nucleotides are TGTGCCAGCAGTGAGATGGGGGAGCTGTTTTTT. The entire variable domain, with the rest obtained from reference TRBV28 and TRBJ2-2, is as follows: DVKVTQSSRYLVKRTGEKVFLECVQDMDHENMFWYRQDPGLGLRLIYFSYDVKMKEKGDIPEGYSVSREKKERFSLILESASTNQTSMYLCASSEMGELFFGEGSRLTVL.